The source of this TCR beta chain is a study of CD4 T cells in relation to SARS-CoV-2 and coronaviruses. Study-wide findings and caveats: Samples before the pandemic and after infection were not matched within any donor.

The assay was immunoSEQ multiplex PCR, and TCRdb's table has in-frame clones only and misses some. The sample contains 50,000 to 70,000 clones, 85% to 90% of which appear only once. Regarding this clone: The antigen is not known.

CDR1 is SGHTA, CDR2 FQGNSA, per germline. CDR3 length equals 15 residues. Trimming removed 2 bases from V and 2 bases from J, with 11 bases in between. The unexposed donors gave CD4+ T cells in about 2010-2019, prior to COVID-19. The chain recombines TRBV7-2 with TRBJ2-3, with D possibly matching TRBD2 (5 bases). This receptor was taken from a human donor in good health. Sequencing input: memory CD4+ T cells from PBMCs. CDR3: CASSLTPGFTDTQYF. CDR3 in DNA: TGTGCCAGCAGCTTAACCCCGGGGTTCACAGATACGCAGTATTTT.